The 8 T cell receptor beta chains reported below all come from one sample, sequenced in a study of blood T cell repertoires in COVID-19. The data were produced by immunoSEQ multiplex PCR, yet TCRdb's version contains in-frame clones alone and is incomplete. Here the sample spans some 400,000 clones, 80% to 90% being singletons. The sample was PBMCs or T cells enriched from blood (not recorded which). Receptors originate from a man between 25 and 39 years old who had recovered from COVID-19.

This clone has more than one count but fewer than ten. This sequence joins TRBV30 and TRBJ1-5; maybe TRBD1 (6 bases). V lost 2 bases, J lost 5 bases, and 10 bases lay in between. Germline CDR1 GTSNPN, CDR2 SVGIG (reference sequence). The CDR3 is 13 residues long. This chain's CDR3 is CAWSRTEDQPQHF. CDR3 DNA sequence: TGTGCCTGGAGTAGGACAGAAGATCAGCCCCAGCATTTT.

The chain's CDR3 is CASSHLTGGGYTF. The DNA of the CDR3 is TGTGCCAGCAGTCACCTGACAGGGGGCGGCTACACCTTC. The V gene is TRBV5-5, the J gene TRBJ1-2, with 10 bases identical to TRBD1. This CDR3 has 13 amino acids. V was pared by 5 bases and J by 8 bases, with 6 bases of the junction left unmatched. Germline CDR1 and CDR2: SGHKS and YYEKEE (reference sequence).

The chain employs TRBV7-3 and TRBJ1-6; 9 positions agree with TRBD1. The trim removed 4 bases at V and 10 bases at J, leaving 8 bases unmatched. Germline CDR1 and CDR2: SGHTA and FQGTGA. The CDR3 is 15 residues long. CDR3 coding DNA: TGTGCCAGCAGCTCCGGGACAGGGCATCGATCACCCCTCCACTTT. This gives the protein CASSSGTGHRSPLHF.

The V gene is TRBV3-1 (or the pseudogene TRBV3-2), the J gene TRBJ2-7, with 7 bases that match TRBD1. The CDR3 loop spans 14 amino acids. V was pared by 1 base and J by 3 bases, with 3 bases of the junction left unmatched. The germline CDR1 and CDR2 sequences are LGHDT and YNNKEL (reference sequence). The CDR3 is CASSQVQGVYEQYF. CDR3 in DNA: TGTGCCAGCAGCCAAGTGCAGGGGGTCTACGAGCAGTACTTC.

Worth noting for this clone: The junction departs from germline at one end; a sequencing error may be responsible. CDR3 loop: CASSTGNIEAFF. DNA for the CDR3: TGTGCCAGCAGCACAGGTAACATTGAAGCTTTCTTT. The chain carries TRBV12-3 or TRBV12-4 and TRBJ1-1; TRBD1 is a possible D gene (5 bases). The CDR3 extends over 12 amino acids.

The chain uses TRBV7-9 and TRBJ2-1; D is ambiguous. The V end lost 4 bases, the J end lost 7 bases, and 11 bases lay between the germline ends. CDR3 length equals 13 residues. Germline lookup yields CDR1 SEHNR and CDR2 FQNEAQ (reference sequence). CDR3 DNA: TGTGCCAGCAGCTACATAACCGGGAATGAGCAGTTCTTC. This codes for CASSYITGNEQFF.

This chain links TRBV5-6 with TRBJ2-7; D might be TRBD1 (5 bases). The CDR3 totals 16 residues. V lost 4 bases, J lost 2 bases, and 19 bases lay in between. Germline loops: CDR1 SGHDT, CDR2 YYEEEE. The CDR3 DNA reads TGTGCCAGCAGCCGAGTACAAATGACAGAGACCTACGAGCAGTACTTC. Encoded protein: CASSRVQMTETYEQYF.

The chain links TRBV18 to TRBJ2-5, with 15 bases identical to TRBD2. From germline, CDR1 is KGHSH and CDR2 LQKENI. Losses at the gene ends were 3 bases for V and 5 bases for J; bases not matched to a gene: 7. This CDR3 has 17 residues. The DNA for the CDR3 is TGTGCCAGCTCACCCCGGACTAGCGGGAGGGGTGGGGAGACCCAGTACTTC. It encodes CASSPRTSGRGGETQYF. The complete variable domain, with remaining parts taken from reference TRBV18 and TRBJ2-5, reads NAGVMQNPRHLVRRRGQEARLRCSPMKGHSHVYWYRQLPEEGLKFMVYLQKENIIDESGMPKERFSAEFPKEGPSILRIQQVVRGDSAAYFCASSPRTSGRGGETQYFGPGTRLLVL.